What follows are 7 T cell receptor beta chains derived from one specimen sequenced in a study of early T cells in non-severe SARS-CoV-2 infection. TCRdb recomputed calls from the 5' RACE reads with MiXCR, one row per CDR3 protein. Of approximately 30,000 distinct CDR3 sequences listed, about 6% are singletons. Specimen: whole blood. These receptors were taken from an adult who was a healthcare worker with PCR-confirmed SARS-CoV-2 infection or an uninfected control (not recorded which).

This clonotype is medium-sized in the sample. V usage is TRBV29-1 and J usage is TRBJ1-5, with no clear D. Looked up from germline, CDR1 is SQVTM and CDR2 is ANQGSEA. The V gene lost 1 base and the J gene lost 3 bases, with 7 bases spanning the gap. This CDR3 spans 13 amino acids. The CDR3 nucleotides read TGCAGCGTTGAAGGAGGGATCAATCAGCCCCAGCATTTT. Protein product: CSVEGGINQPQHF.

There are a few counts of this clonotype. The chain employs TRBV7-2 and TRBJ2-5; tentative D call: TRBD1 (5 bases). Trimming left V 1 base short and J 0 bases short, with 6 bases between. The germline V gene has CDR1 SGHTA and CDR2 FQGNSA. The CDR3 sequence is 14 residues long. The CDR3 nucleotides are TGTGCCAGCAGCTTAGGGGGCCACCAAGAGACCCAGTACTTC. Its translation: CASSLGGHQETQYF. Full variable domain (missing parts from reference TRBV7-2 and TRBJ2-5): GAGVSQSPSNKVTEKGKDVELRCDPISGHTALYWYRQSLGQGLEFLIYFQGNSAPDKSGLPSDRFSAERTGGSVSTLTIQRTQQEDSAVYLCASSLGGHQETQYFGPGTRLLVL.

The chain carries TRBV21-1 and TRBJ2-7; TRBD2, as called in the table, went unchecked against the DNA. TRBV21-1 is flagged as a pseudogene. The CDR3 runs to 15 residues. The DNA for the CDR3 is TGTGCCAGCAGAACCTACTGGGGGAGGAGCTACGAGCAGTACTTC. The encoded protein is CASRTYWGRSYEQYF.

Many counts were recorded for this clonotype. The chain links TRBV7-9 to TRBJ2-1, with TRBD2 identical over 9 bases. J was trimmed by 3 bases and V by 4 bases; bases with no gene match: 4. Germline CDR1 SEHNR, CDR2 FQNEAQ (reference sequence). This CDR3 spans 15 amino acids. CDR3 DNA: TGTGCCAGCAGCTCTAGCGGGGAAAACTACAATGAGCAGTTCTTC. Its protein product is CASSSSGENYNEQFF.

In this sample, this clonotype turned up many times. The V and J genes are TRBV6-2 or TRBV6-3 and TRBJ2-7; D is possibly TRBD2 (5 bases). This CDR3 is 13 amino acids long. The germline CDR1 and CDR2 sequences are MNHEY and SVGEGT. V shed 7 bases and J shed 6 bases, with 16 bases lying between them. Here the CDR3 reads CASISTIAREQYF. For the CDR3, the DNA is TGTGCCAGCATATCTACCATAGCGCGCGAGCAGTACTTC.

This chain uses TRBV2 with TRBJ2-1; D is undetermined. In germline, CDR1 is SNHLY, CDR2 FYNNEI. Trimming left V 7 bases short and J 0 bases short, with 13 bases between. The CDR3 totals 15 residues. For the CDR3, the DNA is TGTGCCAGCATGCCCCGCGATAGCTCCTACAATGAGCAGTTCTTC. Translation gives CASMPRDSSYNEQFF.

This clonotype was detected only a few times. DNA of the CDR3: TGCGCCAGCAGCTTGAGACAGGGGGGGTCCTACAATGAGCAGTTCTTC. The encoded protein is CASSLRQGGSYNEQFF. The J gene is TRBJ2-1, the V gene TRBV5-1, with 9 bases that match TRBD1. After removal of 1 base from V and 1 base from J, the junction contained 3 bases not matched to a gene. CDR1 SGHRS and CDR2 YFSETQ come from the germline V gene. This CDR3 has 16 residues.